The 20 T cell receptor beta chains listed next were all sequenced from one sample in a study of blood T cell repertoires in COVID-19. Assay used: immunoSEQ multiplex PCR; TCRdb lists only in-frame clones, some missing. The sample holds 200,000 to 300,000 clones, approximately 86% seen once. The sequenced sample was peripheral blood. Source of these receptors: a human donor in a cohort sampled during active COVID-19.

V usage is TRBV28 and J usage is TRBJ1-5; 7 nucleotides align to TRBD1. The V gene's germline CDR1 is MDHEN and CDR2 SYDVKM. V was pared by 5 bases and J by 3 bases, with 4 bases of the junction left unmatched. The CDR3 totals 14 residues. In DNA form, the CDR3 reads TGTGCCAGCAGTATCGGGACAGTCAATCAGCCCCAGCATTTT. The encoded protein is CASSIGTVNQPQHF.

A single count supports this clone. V is TRBV24-1 and J is TRBJ2-1; 11 bases line up with TRBD2. This CDR3 spans 16 amino acids. J gave up 4 bases and V 4 bases, and 5 bases lay outside the gene matches. Germline V gene data show CDR1 as KGHDR and CDR2 as SFDVKD. The CDR3 sequence: CATSDTTSGTYNEQFF. The DNA for the CDR3 is TGTGCCACCAGTGACACGACTAGCGGGACATACAATGAGCAGTTCTTC.

The chain has TRBV6-4 and TRBJ2-3; 11 nucleotides match TRBD2. The CDR3 is made up of 19 amino acids. V was clipped by 0 bases and J by 2 bases; unmatched bases: 10. CDR1 is MRHNA, CDR2 SNTAGT, per germline. CDR3 bases: TGTGCCAGCAGTGACTCCCCGGGGATACTAGCGGGGGTCACAGATACGCAGTATTTT. This sequence encodes CASSDSPGILAGVTDTQYF.

This clone was seen once. The genes are TRBV28 and TRBJ2-7; D is unclear. The CDR3 totals 12 residues. Germline CDR1 reads MDHEN; CDR2 reads SYDVKM. V was pared by 6 bases and J by 1 base, with 7 bases between. CDR3 bases: TGTGCCAGCAGATTGTCTTCCTACGAGCAGTACTTC. This sequence encodes CASRLSSYEQYF.

V gene TRBV28 combines with J gene TRBJ2-7; perhaps TRBD2 as D (5 bases). This CDR3 contains 20 residues. Between the trimmed V and J ends, which lost 6 bases and 3 bases, there was a span of 33 bases. CDR1 is MDHEN and CDR2 is SYDVKM in the germline V gene. CDR3 region: CASSSPWHIRTPGSYYEQYF. In DNA, the CDR3 is TGTGCCAGCAGCTCTCCTTGGCATATCCGGACCCCGGGGAGCTACTACGAGCAGTACTTC.

The rearrangement joins TRBV27 to TRBJ2-2; D might be TRBD1 (5 bases). Trimming removed 2 bases from V and 4 bases from J, with 14 bases in between. CDR1 and CDR2 from the germline V gene are MNHEY and SMNVEV (reference sequence). The CDR3 loop spans 16 amino acids. The CDR3 DNA sequence: TGTGCCAGCAGTTTAACCGACAGCCTTAGCACCGGGGAGCTGTTTTTT. Amino acids: CASSLTDSLSTGELFF.

For the CDR3, the DNA is TGTGCCTGGAGTGTCGGGGGGGGCAATCAGCCCCAGCATTTT. Residues: CAWSVGGGNQPQHF. This chain joins TRBV30 and TRBJ1-5; tentatively, D is TRBD1 (5 bases). Germline V gene lookup returns CDR1 GTSNPN and CDR2 SVGIG (reference sequence). The CDR3 contains 14 residues. With 0 bases removed from V and 2 bases from J, the gap between germline ends came to 8 bases.

V is TRBV7-9 and J is TRBJ2-7, with 9 nucleotides matching TRBD2. Germline V gene lookup returns CDR1 SEHNR and CDR2 FQNEAQ (reference sequence). The trim removed 3 bases at V and 1 base at J, leaving 1 base unmatched. This CDR3 is built from 14 residues. Here the CDR3 reads CASSFSGRSYEQYF. In DNA, the CDR3 is TGTGCCAGCAGCTTTAGCGGGAGATCCTACGAGCAGTACTTC.

The CDR3: CASSQGTGNTGELFF. DNA for the CDR3: TGTGCCAGCAGCCAAGGGACAGGGAACACCGGGGAGCTGTTTTTT. The V and J genes are TRBV4-2 and TRBJ2-2, with 7 positions matching TRBD1. V lost 1 base, J lost 1 base, and 0 bases stayed unmatched. Germline-derived CDR1 and CDR2 are LGHNA and YNFKEQ. The CDR3 is 15 residues long.

This rearrangement joins TRBV12-5 to TRBJ2-3; perhaps TRBD1 as D (5 bases). Trimming left V 0 bases short and J 6 bases short, with 13 bases between. There are 15 residues in the CDR3. The germline V gene encodes CDR1 LGHNT and CDR2 FRNRAP. The chain's CDR3 is CASGLVGQGRDTQYF. CDR3 in DNA: TGTGCTAGTGGTTTGGTCGGGCAGGGAAGGGATACGCAGTATTTT.

The rearrangement joins TRBV2 to TRBJ1-2; D not resolved. CDR1 is SNHLY and CDR2 is FYNNEI in the germline V gene. The CDR3 is 14 residues long. V shed 5 bases and J shed 0 bases, with 10 bases lying between them. CDR3 sequence: CASSIKLANYGYTF. The CDR3 DNA sequence: TGTGCCAGCAGTATAAAGCTAGCTAACTATGGCTACACCTTC. The whole variable domain, filled in from reference TRBV2 and TRBJ1-2, reads EPEVTQTPSHQVTQMGQEVILRCVPISNHLYFYWYRQILGQKVEFLVSFYNNEISEKSEIFDDQFSVERPDGSNFTLKIRSTKLEDSAMYFCASSIKLANYGYTFGSGTRLTVV.

This rearrangement joins TRBV30 to TRBJ2-2, with a weak D call TRBD2 (6 bases). Germline CDR1 reads GTSNPN; CDR2 reads SVGIG (reference sequence). This CDR3 spans 15 amino acids. V lost 0 bases to trimming and J lost 6 bases, with 14 bases between them. CDR3 DNA sequence: TGTGCCTGGAGTGTACGGGGGTCTTTCGCCGGGGAGCTGTTTTTT. Protein sequence: CAWSVRGSFAGELFF.

The rearrangement links TRBV18 to TRBJ1-1; D gene unclear. The germline V gene has CDR1 KGHSH and CDR2 LQKENI. The CDR3 sequence is 13 residues long. Between the trimmed V and J ends, which lost 5 bases and 1 base, there was a span of 8 bases. CDR3 in amino acids: CASSGSGNTEAFF. As DNA, the CDR3 is TGTGCCAGCTCAGGCTCGGGGAACACTGAAGCTTTCTTT.

This clone was detected a few times. CDR3: CASSLSARLGQYF. The CDR3 DNA reads TGTGCCAGCAGTTTATCAGCTAGACTAGGCCAGTACTTC. This chain links TRBV27 with TRBJ2-5; a possible D gene is TRBD2 (6 bases). Germline CDR1 reads MNHEY; CDR2 reads SMNVEV (reference sequence). Trimming stripped 0 bases from V and 10 bases from J, with 12 bases between. This CDR3 has 13 residues.

The CDR3 loop is CASSHGRDGELFF. CDR3 sequence (DNA): TGTGCCAGCAGCCACGGGCGGGACGGGGAGCTGTTTTTT. The chain links TRBV7-3 to TRBJ2-2; TRBD2 is a possible D gene (6 bases). This CDR3 spans 13 amino acids. In germline, CDR1 is SGHTA, CDR2 FQGTGA. V was clipped by 5 bases and J by 7 bases, with 11 bases between them.

V and J are TRBV28 and TRBJ1-1; a possible D gene is TRBD1 (5 bases). Germline CDR1 MDHEN, CDR2 SYDVKM. This CDR3 is 12 amino acids long. V was cut by 7 bases and J by 10 bases, with 16 bases left in between. The CDR3 region is CASTQNGAGAFF. As DNA, the CDR3 is TGTGCCAGCACCCAAAATGGGGCTGGAGCTTTCTTT.

The V gene is TRBV5-1, the J gene TRBJ2-3; D remains ambiguous. The germline V and J ends were trimmed by 4 bases and 0 bases, with 12 bases remaining between them. The CDR3 totals 15 residues. The germline gives CDR1 SGHRS, CDR2 YFSETQ. The CDR3 sequence is CASSPRSRSTDTQYF. CDR3 nucleotide sequence: TGCGCCAGCAGCCCCCGGAGCCGAAGCACAGATACGCAGTATTTT.

The chain recombines TRBV6-4 with TRBJ2-3; D unresolved. The CDR3 consists of 12 residues. V gave up 6 bases and J gave up 3 bases, with 7 bases separating them. Germline CDR1 and CDR2: MRHNA and SNTAGT. This CDR3 is CASRDSTDTQYF. In nucleotides, the CDR3 is TGTGCCAGCAGAGATAGTACAGATACGCAGTATTTT.

The chain employs TRBV10-2 and TRBJ2-1, with D possibly TRBD2 on 6 matching bases. CDR1 and CDR2 (germline): WSHSY, SAAADI. V was clipped by 3 bases and J by 1 base, with 19 bases between them. This CDR3 spans 18 amino acids. The CDR3 spells CASSDPDHLASSYNEQFF. CDR3 DNA sequence: TGCGCCAGCAGTGATCCCGATCACCTAGCGTCTTCCTACAATGAGCAGTTCTTC.

J is TRBJ1-5 and V is TRBV2; D perhaps matches TRBD1 (6 bases). V dropped 7 bases and J dropped 7 bases, with 14 bases sitting between them. There are 13 residues in the CDR3. The V gene's germline CDR1 is SNHLY and CDR2 FYNNEI. CDR3 nucleotide sequence: TGTGCCAGCATGCGGGGGGCTGGGCAGCCCCAGCATTTT. It is translated as CASMRGAGQPQHF.